This TCR beta chain was obtained from a study of vaccination and CD4 T cells after COVID-19. The wider study: Recovered-phase convalescent patients showed SARS-CoV-2 positivity by nasal swab PCR; roughly ten were mild, one severe. Median time from second vaccine dose to sampling was about 70 days (14 to 241).

Germline assignment: CDR1 SGHNT and CDR2 YENEEA. CDR3 length: 13 residues. V dropped 5 bases and J dropped 3 bases, with 10 bases sitting between them. Treatment noted: roughly 11-day PBMC culture with coronavirus spike peptide pools or control peptides (ViraFEST assay). Cultures used more than 1.5 million PBMCs per well, about 10 IU/ml IL-2 and around 10 ug/ml peptides. These CD4+ T cells came from approximately eleven-day cultures by negative selection. By share, this clonotype ranks as large. Its target is not known. An Oncomine TCR Beta short-read assay was used to sequence the DNA from cultured CD4+ T cells. One entry per CDR3 protein results from TCRdb running MiXCR on the PCR reads. The table records 6,000 or so distinct CDR3 sequences, more than 15% of them present only once.

The chain links TRBV11-3 to TRBJ1-2, with D maybe TRBD1 (5 bases). This receptor was identified in a human donor who had recovered from COVID-19. Input material: CD4+ T cells from blood, cultured in vitro. The CDR3 protein is CASSQGEHYGYTF. Written as DNA, the CDR3 is TGTGCCAGCAGCCAAGGGGAACACTATGGCTACACCTTC. The full variable domain, in which reference TRBV11-3 and TRBJ1-2 provide the parts outside the CDR3, is EAGVVQSPRYKIIEKKQPVAFWCNPISGHNTLYWYLQNLGQGPELLIRYENEEAVDDSQLPKDRFSAERLKGVDSTLKIQPAELGDSAVYLCASSQGEHYGYTFGSGTRLTVV.